This T cell receptor (beta chain) originates from a study of shared clonotypes between healthy human individuals. Measured with immunoSEQ multiplex PCR; TCRdb has only the in-frame clones, and not every one. Of 2 million to 2.5 million clones in the sample, 90% to 95% are singletons; the top ten hold 1.5% to 2%. CD45RO-negative, CCR7-positively selected cells formed the naive CD8 fraction, excluding terminally differentiated effector memory CD45RA+ cells. Donors, healthy HIV-negative adults, lacked recent acute infections or vaccinations. CDR1 and CDR2 (germline): SGHDT, YYEEEE. The V end was cut by 0 bases, the J end by 3 bases, with 13 bases between. There are 15 residues in the CDR3.

The chain combines TRBV5-6 with TRBJ2-7; no clear D gene. This clonotype originated in a man in his late teens or twenties in good health. Some clones in this sample may be carry-over from other donors' samples. Sequencing was performed on naive CD8+ T cells from PBMCs. Here the CDR3 DNA reads TGTGCCAGCAGCTTGGCCGCCAGACGAGACTACGAGCAGTACTTC. This encodes CASSLAARRDYEQYF.